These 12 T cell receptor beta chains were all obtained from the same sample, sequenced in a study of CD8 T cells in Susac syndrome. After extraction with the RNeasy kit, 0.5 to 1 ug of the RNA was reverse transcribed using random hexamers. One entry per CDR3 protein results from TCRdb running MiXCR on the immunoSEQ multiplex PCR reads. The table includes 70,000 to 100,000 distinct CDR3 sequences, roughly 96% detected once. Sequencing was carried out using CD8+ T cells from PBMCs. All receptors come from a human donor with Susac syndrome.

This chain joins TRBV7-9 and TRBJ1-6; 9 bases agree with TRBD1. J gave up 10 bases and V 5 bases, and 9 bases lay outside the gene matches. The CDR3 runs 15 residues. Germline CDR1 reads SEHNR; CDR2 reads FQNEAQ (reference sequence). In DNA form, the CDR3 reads TGTGCCAGCAGCGATCGGGACAGGGATGGCTCACCCCTCCACTTT. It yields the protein CASSDRDRDGSPLHF.

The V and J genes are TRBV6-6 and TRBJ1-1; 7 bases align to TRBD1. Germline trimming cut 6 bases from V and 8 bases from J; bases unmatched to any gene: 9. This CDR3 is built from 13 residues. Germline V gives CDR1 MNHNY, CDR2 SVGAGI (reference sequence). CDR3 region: CASRRDSGREAFF. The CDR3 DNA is TGTGCCAGCAGGAGGGACAGCGGAAGGGAAGCTTTCTTT.

The CDR3, as DNA: TGCGCCAGCAGCTCGCGCCGGGACAGAGATTCACCCCTCCACTTT. This translates into CASSSRRDRDSPLHF. This sequence joins TRBV5-1 and TRBJ1-6; 7 bases are a match to TRBD1. This CDR3 is built from 15 residues. Germline CDR1 reads SGHRS; CDR2 reads YFSETQ. Losses at the gene ends were 3 bases for V and 8 bases for J; bases not matched to a gene: 8.

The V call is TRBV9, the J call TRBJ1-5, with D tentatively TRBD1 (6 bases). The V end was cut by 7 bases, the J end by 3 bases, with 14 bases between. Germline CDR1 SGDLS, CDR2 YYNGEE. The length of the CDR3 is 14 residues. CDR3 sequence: CASGSGTHNQPQHF. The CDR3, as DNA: TGTGCCAGCGGCTCCGGGACACACAATCAGCCCCAGCATTTT.

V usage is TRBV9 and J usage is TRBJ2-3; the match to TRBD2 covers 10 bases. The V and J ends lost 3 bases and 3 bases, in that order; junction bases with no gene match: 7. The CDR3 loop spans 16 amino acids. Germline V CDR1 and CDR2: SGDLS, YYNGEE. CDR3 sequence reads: CASSDTGLAATDTQYF. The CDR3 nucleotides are TGTGCCAGCAGCGACACAGGACTAGCGGCAACAGATACGCAGTATTTT.

The CDR3 sequence: CASSPGDGNQPQHF. The CDR3 DNA follows: TGTGCCAGCTCACCAGGAGATGGCAATCAGCCCCAGCATTTT. This chain links TRBV18 with TRBJ1-5; D ambiguous. Germline V gene lookup returns CDR1 KGHSH and CDR2 LQKENI. Trimming took off 2 bases at V and 2 bases at J, with 7 bases between the two ends. This CDR3 region has 14 residues.

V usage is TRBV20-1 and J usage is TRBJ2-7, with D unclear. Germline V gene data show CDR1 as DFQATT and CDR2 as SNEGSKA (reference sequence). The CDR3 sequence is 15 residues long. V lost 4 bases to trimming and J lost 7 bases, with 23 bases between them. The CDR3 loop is CSANGRPNRVKEQYF. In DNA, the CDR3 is TGCAGTGCTAACGGGCGACCTAATAGGGTAAAGGAGCAGTACTTC.

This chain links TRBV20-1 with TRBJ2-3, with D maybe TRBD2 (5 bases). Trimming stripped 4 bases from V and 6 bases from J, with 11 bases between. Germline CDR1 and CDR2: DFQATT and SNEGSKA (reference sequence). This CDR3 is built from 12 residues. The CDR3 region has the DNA TGCAGTGCTAAGAGGGCTCGGGATACGCAGTATTTT. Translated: CSAKRARDTQYF.

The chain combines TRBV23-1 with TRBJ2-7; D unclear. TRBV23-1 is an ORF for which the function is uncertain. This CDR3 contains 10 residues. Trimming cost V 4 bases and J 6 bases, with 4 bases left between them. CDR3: CASSRGEQYF. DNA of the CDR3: TGCGCCAGCAGTCGGGGCGAGCAGTACTTC.

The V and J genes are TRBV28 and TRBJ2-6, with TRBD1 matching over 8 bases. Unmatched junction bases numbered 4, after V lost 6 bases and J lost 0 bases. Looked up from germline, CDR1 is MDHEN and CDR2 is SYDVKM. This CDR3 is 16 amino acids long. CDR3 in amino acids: CASRGTGRSGANVLTF. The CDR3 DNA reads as TGTGCCAGCAGGGGGACAGGCCGCTCTGGGGCCAACGTCCTGACTTTC.

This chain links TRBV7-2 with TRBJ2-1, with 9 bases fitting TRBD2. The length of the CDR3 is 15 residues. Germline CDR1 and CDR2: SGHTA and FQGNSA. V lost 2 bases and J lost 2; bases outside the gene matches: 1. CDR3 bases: TGTGCCAGCAGCTTATTAGCGGGAGCCTACAATGAGCAGTTCTTC. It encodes CASSLLAGAYNEQFF.

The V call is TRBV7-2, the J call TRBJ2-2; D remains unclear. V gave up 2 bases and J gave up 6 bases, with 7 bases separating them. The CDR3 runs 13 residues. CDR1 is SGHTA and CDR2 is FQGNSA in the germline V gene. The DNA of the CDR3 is TGTGCCAGCAGCTTATCACCACCCGGGGAGCTGTTTTTT. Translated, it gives CASSLSPPGELFF. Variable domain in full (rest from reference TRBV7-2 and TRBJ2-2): GAGVSQSPSNKVTEKGKDVELRCDPISGHTALYWYRQSLGQGLEFLIYFQGNSAPDKSGLPSDRFSAERTGGSVSTLTIQRTQQEDSAVYLCASSLSPPGELFFGEGSRLTVL.